This T cell receptor (beta chain) derives from a study of PD-L1 blockade in urothelial cancer. For this clone: No antigen is known for it.

With 6 bases clipped from V and 10 bases from J, the junction kept 9 bases outside the gene matches. Germline CDR1 MNHEY, CDR2 SMNVEV (reference sequence). The CDR3 consists of 15 residues. General study results and limits: Enhanced expansion of tumor-associated blood clones at 3 weeks characterized durable-benefit patients.

Sequencing was performed with immunoSEQ multiplex PCR; in TCRdb, only in-frame clones are kept and a portion is missing. This sample carries around 30,000 clones, approximately 87% of them seen once, and the ten largest clones take under 3.5%. The receptor was derived from a man between 50 and 59 years old with urothelial cancer. The material sequenced was PBMCs, taken around atezolizumab (anti-PD-L1) treatment. The rearrangement links TRBV27 to TRBJ2-1; 13 nucleotides line up with TRBD2. In DNA, the CDR3 is TGTGCCAGCAGGGTCTTAGGGACTAGCGGGGCCGAGCAGTTCTTC. It yields the protein CASRVLGTSGAEQFF.